These T cell receptor beta chains were read from a single sample in a study of shared clonotypes between healthy human individuals. Only in-frame clones appear in the TCRdb table, and some are missing; sequencing was by immunoSEQ multiplex PCR. The sample shows about 590,000 clones, less than 97% of them seen only once. Material for sequencing was naive CD8+ T cells sorted from blood. These receptors originate from a woman in her 30s in good health. The CDR3 runs from the conserved cysteine through the conserved F or W. A D gene is named only where the DNA matches it firmly. Clone size is given for some rows only: seen once, a few or many times, or a class if the clone is expanded.

J gene,D gene,V gene,clone size,CDR3 protein,CDR3 DNA
TRBJ2-1,TRBD2,TRBV4-2,once,CASSQELGLAGDSYNEQFF,TGTGCCAGCAGCCAAGAGCTCGGACTAGCGGGAGATTCCTACAATGAGCAGTTCTTC
TRBJ2-2,NA,TRBV28,NA,CASSQLEGGTGELFF,TGTGCCAGCAGCCAATTAGAAGGGGGGACCGGGGAGCTGTTTTTT
TRBJ2-4,TRBD2,TRBV30,NA,CAWSVGSGQNIQYF,TGTGCCTGGAGTGTAGGTAGCGGGCAAAACATTCAGTACTTC
TRBJ2-5,NA,TRBV7-9,once,CASSLEGPETQYF,TGTGCCAGCAGCTTAGAGGGGCCAGAGACCCAGTACTTC
TRBJ2-7,NA,TRBV5-4,NA,CASSYYGTVYEQYF,TGTGCCAGCAGCTACTACGGGACGGTCTACGAGCAGTACTTC
TRBJ2-3,TRBD2,TRBV27,NA,CASSPPGLANTQYF,TGTGCCAGCAGCCCGCCGGGACTAGCAAATACGCAGTATTTT
TRBJ2-1,TRBD2,TRBV27,NA,CASSLWTGGPLQFF,TGTGCCAGCAGTTTATGGACGGGAGGGCCGTTGCAGTTCTTC
TRBJ1-1,TRBD1,TRBV27,NA,CASSALTGGTEAFF,TGTGCCAGCAGTGCACTGACAGGGGGCACTGAAGCTTTCTTT
TRBJ1-5,TRBD1,TRBV4-1,NA,CASSHEQGGNQPQHF,TGCGCCAGCAGCCACGAACAGGGGGGCAATCAGCCCCAGCATTTT
TRBJ1-5,NA,TRBV6-5,NA,CASSYSGRGQPQHF,TGTGCCAGCAGTTACTCGGGGAGGGGCCAGCCCCAGCATTTT
TRBJ1-5,NA,TRBV4-2,once,CASSQDTEAGNQPQHF,TGTGCCAGCAGCCAAGATACAGAGGCAGGTAATCAGCCCCAGCATTTT
TRBJ1-4,NA,TRBV2,NA,CASQGGPGLNEKLFF,TGTGCCAGCCAGGGAGGCCCGGGCCTAAATGAAAAACTGTTTTTT
TRBJ2-7,TRBD2,TRBV2,once,CASRGRLASSYEQYF,TGTGCCAGCAGGGGAAGACTAGCGAGCTCCTACGAGCAGTACTTC
TRBJ2-7,NA,TRBV19,NA,CASEEPISYEQYF,TGTGCCAGTGAGGAGCCGATATCGTACGAGCAGTACTTC
TRBJ2-1,NA,TRBV30,NA,CAWDLGDAYNEQFF,TGTGCCTGGGACCTGGGCGACGCTTACAATGAGCAGTTCTTC
TRBJ1-2,NA,TRBV5-8,NA,CASSLLRGRPGGYTF,TGTGCCAGCAGCTTGTTAAGGGGAAGGCCCGGAGGCTACACCTTC
TRBJ2-3,NA,TRBV15,NA,CATSKKTDTQYF,TGTGCCACCAGCAAAAAAACAGATACGCAGTATTTT
TRBJ2-3,TRBD2,TRBV9,NA,CASSPPPSGSTDTQYF,TGTGCCAGCAGCCCACCCCCTAGCGGGAGCACAGATACGCAGTATTTT
TRBJ2-7,NA,TRBV27,NA,CASSGNGETYEQYF,TGTGCCAGCAGTGGAAACGGGGAAACCTACGAGCAGTACTTC
TRBJ2-7,NA,TRBV13,NA,CASSPPGAWEQYF,TGTGCCAGCAGCCCCCCCGGGGCGTGGGAGCAGTACTTC
TRBJ2-2,TRBD1,TRBV10-2,NA,CASSESGYGGQFPGELFF,TGCGCCAGCAGTGAGTCGGGTTATGGGGGACAGTTCCCCGGGGAGCTGTTTTTT
TRBJ1-1,NA,TRBV27,NA,CASRQRQGIIEAFF,TGTGCCAGCCGACAACGTCAGGGTATTATTGAAGCTTTCTTT
TRBJ2-1,TRBD2,TRBV6-6,NA,CASSYSPSGRYNEQFF,TGTGCCAGCAGTTACTCTCCCAGCGGGAGGTACAATGAGCAGTTCTTC
TRBJ2-5,NA,TRBV27,NA,CASSLSNQPRSQETQYF,TGTGCCAGCAGTTTATCTAATCAGCCCCGGTCCCAAGAGACCCAGTACTTC
TRBJ2-2,NA,TRBV19,NA,CAIVGPSGELFF,TGTGCCATTGTGGGGCCGAGCGGGGAGCTGTTTTTT
TRBJ2-3,NA,TRBV14,NA,CASSHFVATDTQYF,TGTGCCAGCAGCCATTTTGTCGCTACAGATACGCAGTATTTT
TRBJ2-1,NA,TRBV20-1,NA,CSASFYNEQFF,TGCAGTGCTAGTTTTTACAATGAGCAGTTCTTC
TRBJ1-1,TRBD1,TRBV9,NA,CASSVGDRAFF,TGTGCCAGCAGCGTAGGGGACAGAGCTTTCTTT
TRBJ2-7,TRBD1,TRBV28,NA,CASSLGQGYLYEQYF,TGTGCCAGCAGTTTAGGACAGGGGTATCTCTACGAGCAGTACTTC
TRBJ2-3,NA,TRBV11-2,NA,CASSFPGSTDTQYF,TGTGCCAGCAGCTTCCCCGGGTCCACAGATACGCAGTATTTT
TRBJ2-7,NA,TRBV27,NA,CASSFSPLIERQYF,TGTGCCAGCAGTTTCTCTCCCCTCATCGAAAGGCAGTACTTC
TRBJ2-7,NA,TRBV7-6,NA,CASSLGLLYEQYF,TGTGCCAGCAGCCTAGGTCTTCTTTACGAGCAGTACTTC
TRBJ2-7,NA,TRBV15,NA,CATSRGGTLPEQYF,TGTGCCACCAGCAGGGGAGGAACGCTCCCCGAGCAGTACTTC
TRBJ1-5,NA,TRBV7-8,NA,CASSLVRVNQPQHF,TGTGCCAGCAGCTTAGTTAGGGTGAATCAGCCCCAGCATTTT
TRBJ2-7,TRBD1,TRBV28,NA,CASSLSGTGVDEQYF,TGTGCCAGCAGTTTGTCCGGGACAGGGGTCGACGAGCAGTACTTC
TRBJ2-1,TRBD1,TRBV29-1,NA,CSDTTGGNEQFF,TGCAGCGATACGACAGGGGGCAATGAGCAGTTCTTC
TRBJ2-5,TRBD2,TRBV27,NA,CASGVGASGMVSETQYF,TGTGCCAGCGGGGTGGGGGCTAGCGGGATGGTCTCAGAGACCCAGTACTTC
TRBJ2-7,NA,TRBV7-9,once,CASSLGRAYEQYF,TGTGCCAGCAGCTTGGGGCGGGCGTACGAGCAGTACTTC
TRBJ2-7,NA,TRBV27,NA,CASSPLPPKAQYF,TGTGCCAGCAGCCCTCTCCCCCCCAAAGCGCAGTACTTC
TRBJ1-1,NA,TRBV28,few,CASSFGSSEAFF,TGTGCCAGCAGTTTTGGAAGTTCTGAAGCTTTCTTT
TRBJ2-7,TRBD2,TRBV10-3,NA,CAIMDSGRAYEQYF,TGTGCCATCATGGATAGCGGGAGGGCCTACGAGCAGTACTTC
TRBJ2-1,TRBD2,TRBV25-1,NA,CASSRRLAGGPNEQFF,TGTGCCAGCAGTCGACGACTAGCGGGAGGGCCTAATGAGCAGTTCTTC